These 19 T cell receptor beta chains were sequenced from one sample in a study of shared clonotypes between healthy human individuals. Clones were read by immunoSEQ multiplex PCR, and TCRdb kept only the in-frame ones, dropping some. The sample gives 2 million to 3 million clones, roughly 93% of which show up once; around 0.37% is in the top ten. Sequenced input: naive CD4+ T cells from PBMCs. Subset specified: CD45RA+ positively selected. All receptors come from a man younger than 30 in good health. Some clones in this sample may be carry-over from other donors' samples.

This clone was counted a single time. This rearrangement joins TRBV30 to TRBJ2-4; TRBD2 is a possible D gene (6 bases). This CDR3 spans 13 amino acids. Germline V gives CDR1 GTSNPN, CDR2 SVGIG (reference sequence). V lost 3 bases and J lost 6, with 12 bases in between. This chain's CDR3 is CAWSWTEGNIQYF. In nucleotides, the CDR3 is TGTGCCTGGAGCTGGACGGAGGGAAACATTCAGTACTTC.

Turning to this clone: The same CDR3 is also encoded by other DNA sequences in this sample. The chain has TRBV5-4 and TRBJ2-7; weak D call: TRBD2 (5 bases). Trimming left V 2 bases short and J 6 bases short, with 9 bases between. CDR3 length: 12 residues. Germline V gene sequence: CDR1 SGHNT, CDR2 YYREEE (reference sequence). CDR3 coding DNA: TGTGCCAGCAGCTTCGTTGGAGGCGAGCAGTACTTC. Translated, it gives CASSFVGGEQYF. Using reference TRBV5-4 and TRBJ2-7 for the parts outside the CDR3, the full variable domain is ETGVTQSPTHLIKTRGQQVTLRCSSQSGHNTVSWYQQALGQGPQFIFQYYREEENGRGNFPPRFSGLQFPNYSSELNVNALELDDSALYLCASSFVGGEQYFGPGTRLTVT.

This sequence joins TRBV28 and TRBJ2-7; 15 bases are a match to TRBD2. Germline CDR1 and CDR2: MDHEN and SYDVKM. The CDR3 loop spans 16 amino acids. V lost 7 bases to trimming and J lost 2 bases; unmatched junction nucleotides: 6. The CDR3, as DNA: TGTGCCAGCAACCAGGGACTAGCGGGAGGTACCTACGAGCAGTACTTC. Translating gives CASNQGLAGGTYEQYF. The full variable domain, its missing parts supplied by reference TRBV28 and TRBJ2-7, is DVKVTQSSRYLVKRTGEKVFLECVQDMDHENMFWYRQDPGLGLRLIYFSYDVKMKEKGDIPEGYSVSREKKERFSLILESASTNQTSMYLCASNQGLAGGTYEQYFGPGTRLTVT.

The rearrangement joins TRBV5-1 to TRBJ2-7; tentatively, D is TRBD1 or TRBD2 (5 bases each). The germline V and J ends were trimmed by 8 bases and 6 bases, with 18 bases remaining between them. The CDR3 is 13 amino acids. The germline CDR1 and CDR2 sequences are SGHRS and YFSETQ. CDR3 protein: CASQPGTSSEQYF. The CDR3 DNA reads TGCGCCAGTCAACCCGGGACGTCTTCCGAGCAGTACTTC.

About this clone itself: Different DNA sequences within this sample yield the same CDR3. This rearrangement joins TRBV5-1 to TRBJ2-2; TRBD1 agrees at 9 bases. Germline V lookup: CDR1 SGHRS, CDR2 YFSETQ. The CDR3 totals 15 residues. V dropped 2 bases and J dropped 4; count of bases not matched to a gene: 3. The CDR3 bases are TGCGCCAGCAGCTTACAGGGGGCGGGCACCGGGGAGCTGTTTTTT. Protein sequence: CASSLQGAGTGELFF.

This chain joins TRBV6-5 and TRBJ2-5; TRBD2 agrees at 8 bases. CDR3 length equals 14 residues. CDR1 and CDR2 from the germline V gene are MNHEY and SVGAGI. V trimming: 6 bases; J trimming: 3 bases; junction bases outside the gene matches: 6. CDR3 in amino acids: CASSPLGGEETQYF. The CDR3 DNA reads TGTGCCAGCAGCCCACTCGGGGGGGAAGAGACCCAGTACTTC.

V gene TRBV28 combines with J gene TRBJ1-2; D gene unclear. Germline CDR1 reads MDHEN; CDR2 reads SYDVKM. V lost 11 bases and J lost 4, with 17 bases in between. The CDR3 loop spans 13 amino acids. CDR3 region: CASVRLMPYGYTF. As DNA, the CDR3 is TGTGCCTCCGTCCGCTTGATGCCCTATGGCTACACCTTC.

This clone was counted between two and nine times. The DNA for the CDR3 is TGCAGCGGCCGCCCGGGACAGACGAACACTGAAGCTTTCTTT. It encodes CSGRPGQTNTEAFF. The chain combines TRBV29-1 with TRBJ1-1; TRBD1 agrees at 7 bases. Germline CDR1 and CDR2: SQVTM and ANQGSEA. CDR3 length equals 14 residues. With V trimmed by 7 bases and J by 1 base, 9 bases remained unmatched.

In DNA, the CDR3 is TGTGCCAGCAGTGAATATACCAGGGTGGGCGAGCAGTACTTC. Protein product: CASSEYTRVGEQYF. V gene TRBV25-1 combines with J gene TRBJ2-7; D might be TRBD1 (5 bases). There are 14 residues in the CDR3. V gave up 0 bases and J gave up 6 bases, with 12 bases separating them. Germline V CDR1 and CDR2: MGHDK, SYGVNS.

This sequence joins TRBV28 and TRBJ1-3, with 9 bases matching TRBD1. V shed 5 bases and J 2 bases; nucleotides not matched to a gene: 7. This CDR3 comprises 16 residues. Germline CDR1 is MDHEN and CDR2 is SYDVKM. The CDR3 DNA reads as TGTGCCAGCAGTAAACGGACAGGGGAAGCTGGAAACACCATATATTTT. Its translation is CASSKRTGEAGNTIYF.

In its sample, this clone was seen once. One end of the junction is discordant with germline, which a read error may explain. This chain links TRBV2 with TRBJ2-4, with TRBD1 matching 9 bases. The CDR3 runs to 11 residues. The germline V gene has CDR1 SNHLY and CDR2 FYNNEI. CDR3 DNA: TGTGCCAGCAGTGAAGGAGGGACAGGGAACTTC. This gives the protein CASSEGGTGNF.

This clone was seen a single time. The chain couples TRBV19 to TRBJ2-7; 7 bases agree with TRBD1. Unmatched junction bases numbered 9, after V lost 6 bases and J lost 1 base. The CDR3 covers 15 residues. CDR1 and CDR2 (germline): LNHDA, SQIVND (reference sequence). The DNA of the CDR3 is TGTGCCAGTAGAAGAACGGGACAGCTGTCCTACGAGCAGTACTTC. Its protein is CASRRTGQLSYEQYF.

The rearrangement links TRBV2 to TRBJ1-3, with TRBD1 matching over 7 bases. J was trimmed by 4 bases and V by 6 bases; bases with no gene match: 21. The germline CDR1 and CDR2 sequences are SNHLY and FYNNEI. The CDR3 runs 19 residues. In DNA form, the CDR3 reads TGTGCCAGCAGGCCCGGAATGGGACAGAAAAATCCAGCGGGAAACACCATATATTTT. This encodes CASRPGMGQKNPAGNTIYF.

V and J are TRBV10-1 and TRBJ2-7; 11 bases match TRBD2. Germline CDR1 WNHNN, CDR2 SYGVQD (reference sequence). The CDR3 loop spans 15 amino acids. Trimming took 6 bases from V and 5 from J; bases not matched to a gene: 9. The DNA of the CDR3 is TGCGCCAGCAGCTACTGGACTAGCGGGCGCGACGAGCAGTACTTC. It is translated as CASSYWTSGRDEQYF.

Note on this clone: Sequence at one end of the junction differs from germline and may be a read error. J is TRBJ2-7 and V is TRBV30; D unresolved. The CDR3 sequence is 12 residues long. From germline, CDR1 is GTSNPN and CDR2 SVGIG (reference sequence). CDR3 protein: CAWSRRSDELYF. As DNA, the CDR3 is TGTGCCTGGAGTCGACGGAGCGACGAGCTGTACTTC.

V usage is TRBV27 and J usage is TRBJ2-7; 7 bases are a match to TRBD2. CDR3 length: 15 residues. CDR1 and CDR2 from the germline V gene are MNHEY and SMNVEV (reference sequence). The V segment lost 6 bases and the J segment 1 base; nucleotides outside the gene matches: 9. CDR3 sequence (DNA): TGTGCCAGCAGCCCAATAGCGGGCCGATCCTACGAGCAGTACTTC. Translation: CASSPIAGRSYEQYF.

The rearrangement uses TRBV5-1 and TRBJ1-5; possibly TRBD1 for D (5 bases). The germline V gene encodes CDR1 SGHRS and CDR2 YFSETQ. There are 14 residues in the CDR3. V was shortened by 1 base and J by 6 bases, with 11 bases between the two germline ends. The DNA for the CDR3 is TGCGCCAGCAGCTTGATCCCAGGGAGTCAGCCCCAGCATTTT. This translates into CASSLIPGSQPQHF.

CDR3 DNA: TGCGCCCGGGAGGGGGCTATTGAGACCCAGTACTTC. Translated: CAREGAIETQYF. The rearrangement links TRBV23-1 to TRBJ2-5, with D possibly being TRBD2 (8 bases). TRBV23-1 is sorted into the ORF group, with uncertain function. V was pared by 11 bases and J by 5 bases, with 15 bases between. This CDR3 has 12 residues.

The V and J genes are TRBV11-2 and TRBJ1-3; D gene ambiguous. From germline, CDR1 is SGHAT and CDR2 FQNNGV. Trimming took 7 bases from V and 0 from J, leaving 10 bases between them. This CDR3 contains 14 residues. The CDR3 protein is CASTRRVSGNTIYF. The DNA for the CDR3 is TGTGCCAGCACCCGAAGGGTCTCTGGAAACACCATATATTTT.